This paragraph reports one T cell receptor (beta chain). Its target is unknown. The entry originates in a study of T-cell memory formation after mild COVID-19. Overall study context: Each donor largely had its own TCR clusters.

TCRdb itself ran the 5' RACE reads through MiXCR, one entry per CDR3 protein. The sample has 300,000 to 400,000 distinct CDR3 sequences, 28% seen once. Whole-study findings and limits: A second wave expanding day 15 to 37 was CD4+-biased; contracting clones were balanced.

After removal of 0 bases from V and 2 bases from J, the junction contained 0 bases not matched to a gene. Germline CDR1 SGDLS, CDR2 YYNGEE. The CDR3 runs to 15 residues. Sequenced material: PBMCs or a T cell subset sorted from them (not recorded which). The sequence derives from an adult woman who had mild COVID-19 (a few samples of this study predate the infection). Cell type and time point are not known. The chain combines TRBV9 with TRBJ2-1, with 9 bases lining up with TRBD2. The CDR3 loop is CASSVASGAYNEQFF. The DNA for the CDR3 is TGTGCCAGCAGCGTAGCTAGCGGGGCCTACAATGAGCAGTTCTTC.